This is a list of T cell receptor beta chains from one sample in a study of blood T cells in healthy people across ages. MiXCR, run by TCRdb on the 5' RACE reads, gives a single entry per CDR3 protein. The sample lists 1,100,000 or so distinct CDR3 sequences, 40% to 45% occurring once. The sequenced sample was blood. The receptors originated from a woman aged 55-69 years in good health. Each CDR3 is given with its conserved first and last residue. The D gene is left open where the match is weak. The size entry is marked missing in some rows and otherwise reads once, few, many or a size class.

>TRBJ2-4|TRBD2|TRBV3-1|NA|13
CASSPGGPHIQYF
TGTGCCAGCAGCCCGGGAGGGCCGCACATTCAGTACTTC
>TRBJ2-7|NA|TRBV20-1|few|13
CSAPGLTSYEQYF
TGCAGTGCCCCGGGACTGACTTCCTACGAGCAGTACTTC
>TRBJ2-7|NA|TRBV29-1|many|12
CSGSNRVGEQYF
TGCAGCGGAAGCAATCGGGTCGGCGAGCAGTACTTC
>TRBJ2-3|NA|TRBV9|NA|12
CVSSSMSHTQYF
TGTGTCAGCAGCTCCATGTCCCATACGCAGTATTTT
>TRBJ2-1|NA|TRBV28|NA|15
CVSSLVKGRTDEQFF
TGTGTCAGCAGTTTAGTTAAGGGGAGAACGGATGAGCAGTTCTTC
>TRBJ1-1|TRBD1|TRBV14|NA|19
CASSQVELRQGIWNTEAFF
TGTGCCAGCAGCCAAGTTGAGTTGCGACAGGGTATTTGGAACACTGAAGCTTTCTTT
>TRBJ1-4|NA|TRBV28|NA|13
CASSFGGNEKLFF
TGTGCCAGCAGTTTTGGGGGGAATGAAAAACTGTTTTTT
>TRBJ1-1|NA|TRBV12-3/TRBV12-4|NA|14
CASSFAPPGTEAFF
TGTGCCAGCAGTTTTGCACCCCCCGGCACTGAAGCTTTCTTT
>TRBJ2-1|TRBD2|TRBV6-5|few|14
CASSSLLAGDEQFF
TGTGCCAGCAGTAGCTTGCTAGCGGGAGACGAGCAGTTCTTC
>TRBJ2-1|NA|TRBV20-1|NA|16
CSATRRRVATDNEQFF
TGCAGTGCTACTCGCCGAAGAGTAGCGACTGATAATGAGCAGTTCTTC
>TRBJ2-3|TRBD2|TRBV7-9|NA|16
CASSLPLAGGQDTQYF
TGTGCCAGCAGCTTGCCACTAGCGGGAGGGCAAGATACGCAGTATTTT
>TRBJ2-2|NA|TRBV6-5|NA|18
CASSYGLPDPADTGELFF
TGTGCCAGCAGCTACGGACTTCCGGACCCAGCCGACACCGGGGAGCTGTTTTTT
>TRBJ2-7|TRBD1|TRBV20-1|NA|14
CSARGPTGGHEQYF
TGCAGTGCTAGAGGTCCCACAGGGGGCCACGAGCAGTACTTC
>TRBJ2-3|NA|TRBV20-1|NA|14
CSARGRVPIDTQYF
TGCAGTGCTAGGGGCAGGGTTCCCATAGATACGCAGTATTTT
>TRBJ1-2|TRBD1|TRBV3-1|few|12
CASSGTDYGYTF
TGTGCCAGCAGCGGGACAGACTATGGCTACACCTTC
>TRBJ2-5|NA|TRBV10-3|NA|15
CASLGGPGNQETQYF
TGTGCCAGCCTGGGGGGCCCAGGGAACCAAGAGACCCAGTACTTC
>TRBJ1-1|NA|TRBV7-6|few|11
CASQRGGEAFF
TGTGCCAGTCAAAGGGGCGGGGAAGCTTTCTTT
>TRBJ1-6|TRBD1|TRBV27|NA|15
CASSSRDRPNSPLHF
TGTGCCAGCAGTTCCCGGGACAGGCCCAATTCACCCCTCCACTTT
>TRBJ2-7|NA|TRBV27|NA|14
CASSLSRVRDEQYF
TGTGCCAGCAGTTTATCCAGGGTTCGGGACGAGCAGTACTTC
>TRBJ2-4|NA|TRBV18|few|18
CASSREFESLLAKNIQYF
TGTGCCAGCTCACGGGAATTCGAGAGCCTACTAGCCAAAAACATTCAGTACTTC
>TRBJ2-1|TRBD2|TRBV5-1|NA|18
CASSGISGRASWGNEQFF
TGCGCCAGCAGCGGCATTAGCGGGAGGGCCAGTTGGGGCAATGAGCAGTTCTTC
>TRBJ2-1|NA|TRBV29-1|NA|14
CSVAFVGGYNEQFF
TGCAGCGTCGCCTTCGTGGGAGGTTACAATGAGCAGTTCTTC
>TRBJ2-3|TRBD1|TRBV9|NA|14
CASSVVQGTDTQYF
TGTGCCAGCAGCGTAGTACAGGGGACAGATACGCAGTATTTT
>TRBJ2-4|NA|TRBV12-3/TRBV12-4|NA|13
CASSLFQLNIQYF
TGTGCCAGCAGTTTATTTCAATTAAACATTCAGTACTTC
>TRBJ2-3|TRBD1|TRBV29-1|NA|14
CSVEGQLNTDTQYF
TGCAGCGTTGAGGGACAGCTCAACACAGATACGCAGTATTTT
>TRBJ2-7|NA|TRBV12-3/TRBV12-4|NA|16
CASTTSGALARYEQYF
TGTGCCAGCACCACCTCCGGGGCCCTCGCTCGCTACGAGCAGTACTTC
>TRBJ2-3|TRBD2|TRBV5-1|few|17
CASSLRLAGGPSDTQYF
TGCGCCAGCAGCTTAAGACTAGCGGGAGGTCCCTCGGATACGCAGTATTTT
>TRBJ2-7|TRBD2|TRBV2|few|14
CASRELAGTYEQYF
TGTGCCAGCAGAGAGCTAGCGGGAACCTACGAGCAGTACTTC
>TRBJ2-1|NA|TRBV12-3/TRBV12-4|few|13
CASALGVQAEQFF
TGTGCCAGCGCACTGGGAGTCCAGGCTGAGCAGTTCTTC
>TRBJ2-7|TRBD1|TRBV7-9|NA|15
CASSADRGGYNEQYF
TGTGCCAGCAGCGCTGACAGGGGTGGATACAATGAGCAGTACTTC
>TRBJ2-3|TRBD2|TRBV11-2|NA|16
CASSLVPSGSEDTQYF
TGTGCCAGCAGCTTAGTACCTAGCGGGAGTGAAGATACGCAGTATTTT
>TRBJ1-5|NA|TRBV27|NA|13
CASSSSSNQPQHF
TGTGCCAGCAGTTCATCCAGCAATCAGCCCCAGCATTTT
>TRBJ2-4|NA|TRBV12-3/TRBV12-4|NA|14
CASSRSLAKNIQYF
TGTGCCAGCAGTCGAAGTCTAGCCAAAAACATTCAGTACTTC
>TRBJ2-1|TRBD2|TRBV10-3|few|14
CATQAGGPSNEQFF
TGTGCCACCCAAGCGGGAGGGCCGTCCAATGAGCAGTTCTTC
>TRBJ2-3|NA|TRBV5-1|many|13
CASSPLRTDTQYF
TGTGCCAGCAGTCCCCTACGGACAGATACGCAGTATTTT
>TRBJ2-7|NA|TRBV24-1|once|13
CATSDGVDYEQYF
TGTGCCACCAGTGATGGGGTAGACTACGAGCAGTACTTC
>TRBJ2-2|TRBD2|TRBV5-1|NA|16
CASSLAGGLAHGELFF
TGCGCCAGCAGCTTGGCCGGGGGACTAGCGCACGGGGAGCTGTTTTTT
>TRBJ1-2|TRBD1|TRBV29-1|few|12
CSVGQGSYGYTF
TGCAGCGTAGGACAGGGATCCTATGGCTACACCTTC
>TRBJ2-3|NA|TRBV20-1|NA|15
CSAQLTSRFTDTQYF
TGCAGTGCCCAACTGACTAGTCGGTTCACAGATACGCAGTATTTT